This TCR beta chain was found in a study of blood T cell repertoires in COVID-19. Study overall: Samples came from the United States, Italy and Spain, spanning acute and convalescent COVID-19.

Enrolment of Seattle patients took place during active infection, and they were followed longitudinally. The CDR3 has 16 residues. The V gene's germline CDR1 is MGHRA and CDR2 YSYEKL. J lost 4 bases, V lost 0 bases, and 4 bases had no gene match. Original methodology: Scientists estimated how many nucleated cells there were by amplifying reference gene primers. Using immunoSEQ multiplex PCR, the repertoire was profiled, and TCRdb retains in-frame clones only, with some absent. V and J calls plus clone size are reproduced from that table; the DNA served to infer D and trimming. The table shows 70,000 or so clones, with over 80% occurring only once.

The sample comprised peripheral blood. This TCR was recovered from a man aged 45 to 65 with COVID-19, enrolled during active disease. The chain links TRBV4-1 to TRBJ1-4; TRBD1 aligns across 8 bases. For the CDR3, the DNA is TGCGCCAGCAGCCAAGACCCGGGACAGGTTAATGAAAAACTGTTTTTT. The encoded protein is CASSQDPGQVNEKLFF.